This T cell receptor (beta chain) was sequenced during a study of PD-L1 blockade in urothelial cancer. Study information: Males with bladder-origin urothelial cancer made up about 90% of the roughly 29 patients.

This CDR3 is built from 13 residues. Germline lookup yields CDR1 SQVTM and CDR2 ANQGSEA. V was cut by 5 bases and J by 6 bases, with 17 bases left in between. Time point indicated: peripheral blood 6 weeks after treatment start. Pretreatment sampling and on-treatment sampling together yielded between 1 and 8 samples for each patient. Each PCR contained spiked-in synthetic TCR analog templates. Profiled with immunoSEQ multiplex PCR; TCRdb holds only in-frame clones, not every one. The table records about 45,000 clones, approximately 82% of them present only once. The input for sequencing was PBMCs, taken around atezolizumab (anti-PD-L1) treatment. This sequence was found in a man in his fifties or sixties with urothelial cancer. The chain is built from TRBV29-1 and TRBJ2-7; unclear D gene. Written as DNA, the CDR3 is TGCAGCGTTCTGACCGATCCTACGGGCGAGCAGTACTTC. Encoded protein: CSVLTDPTGEQYF.